This is a list of T cell receptor beta chains from one sample in a study of blood T cell repertoires in COVID-19. Some clones are missing from TCRdb's copy, which holds only in-frame ones; the method was immunoSEQ multiplex PCR. In the table there are about 79,000 clones, 70% to 90% of which are singletons. The sequencing input was peripheral blood. The receptors were gathered from a man between 45 and 60 years old with active COVID-19. Each CDR3 is given without its conserved first and last residue.

v_gene,j_gene,CDR3aa
TRBV9,TRBJ2-1,ASSVGQNNNEQF
TRBV30,TRBJ1-6,ASGTGWNSPLH
TRBV5-1,TRBJ2-7,ASSLRSGTSAFLSYEQY
TRBV5-4,TRBJ1-2,ATLRLS
TRBV30,TRBJ1-1,ALAGGWTEAF
TRBV1,TRBJ1-2,TPGHLHGYT
TRBV6-6,TRBJ1-3,ARTGSFSGNTIY
TRBV28,TRBJ1-2,ASSLGTANYGYT
TRBV19,TRBJ1-1,ASSIVGGSNTEAF
TRBV28,TRBJ1-1,ASTLGGVGAEAF
TRBV4-2,TRBJ1-2,ASSQRLFETGAGDYGYT
TRBV27,TRBJ1-1,ASSLSGDGYTEAF
TRBV29-1,TRBJ1-2,SVGLSAGDGYT
TRBV3-1/TRBV3-2,TRBJ1-1,ASTPGGGTEAF
TRBV19,TRBJ1-5,ASSPQDSYSNQPQH
TRBV12-3/TRBV12-4,TRBJ2-7,ASSPGQDEQY
TRBV7-3,TRBJ2-1,ASSLRTSAGAEQF
TRBV10-3,TRBJ1-5,AISVGPGVNQPQH
TRBV19,TRBJ1-6,ASSSPPGQSSYNSPLH
TRBV5-1,TRBJ2-3,ASGISGRAEDTQY
TRBV29-1,TRBJ2-6,SVDGDSGANVLT
TRBV28,TRBJ2-1,ASSALAEVYNEQF
TRBV5-4,TRBJ2-5,ASSLDGGVSLETQY
TRBV15,TRBJ2-7,ATSPRQGTYEQY
TRBV5-1,TRBJ2-7,ASSLGEGGKYEQY
TRBV21-1,TRBJ2-6,ASSKTPDRAGANVLT
TRBV7-9,TRBJ2-1,ASSLRWRSTGVVNEQF
TRBV15,TRBJ2-1,ATSLLGQGWNEQF
TRBV4-1,TRBJ1-2,ASSQDSRTDYGYT
TRBV7-3,TRBJ2-7,ASSLTVVVGEQY
TRBV28,TRBJ2-7,ASSSLRAYEQY
TRBV7-2,TRBJ2-5,ASSTRHFETQY
TRBV11-1,TRBJ2-1,ASSLVGADYNEQF
TRBV15,TRBJ2-1,ATSRDLDYNDEQF
TRBV4-1,TRBJ2-5,ASSQDIGQGTETQY
TRBV5-4,TRBJ1-2,ASSRRDRLANYGYT
TRBV19,TRBJ1-5,ASSSVEYSNQPQH
TRBV25-1,TRBJ2-3,ASSDRGSSTDTQY
TRBV2,TRBJ2-7,ASSRQGYEQY
TRBV6-5,TRBJ1-6,ASLDRYPSSPLH
TRBV3-1/TRBV3-2,TRBJ1-2,ASSQSEVADHYGYT
TRBV5-5,TRBJ2-5,ASSRRGSETQY
TRBV6-5,TRBJ1-2,ASRDPRGHYGYT
TRBV5-4,TRBJ2-5,ASSLERGGETQY
TRBV10-3,TRBJ2-7,AISGGTGGFYEQY
TRBV28,TRBJ2-2,ASSLRRSNTGELF
TRBV27,TRBJ2-7,ASSGAGAAYEQY
TRBV12-5,TRBJ2-5,ASGLVLAGGPRQETQY
TRBV18,TRBJ1-2,ASSPLDRDYGYT
TRBV3-1/TRBV3-2,TRBJ2-7,ASSQDDQGEQY
TRBV5-6,TRBJ2-3,ASSLAKRRDSADTQY
TRBV6-1,TRBJ1-2,ASSEVRTALYGYT
TRBV28,TRBJ2-7,ASSSGTEGYEQY